This TCR beta chain was retrieved from a study of blood T cell repertoires in COVID-19. As for the study in general: From T cells, B-cell-depleted T cells, or PBMCs came the material, which was cDNA or gDNA.

Study processing details: Reference gene primer amplification yielded estimated nucleated cell counts. Profiled with immunoSEQ multiplex PCR; TCRdb holds only in-frame clones, not every one. V and J calls and clone size are as listed in that table; D and trimming were resolved from the DNA. Here the sample spans under 250,000 clones, 70% to 90% being singletons. The V gene's germline CDR1 is LNHDA and CDR2 SQIVND (reference sequence). With 6 bases removed from V and 0 bases from J, the gap between germline ends came to 14 bases. This CDR3 spans 15 amino acids. The sequenced sample was peripheral blood. The sequence was obtained from a woman in her sixties with active or convalescent COVID-19. The rearrangement uses TRBV19 and TRBJ1-1; D is uncertain. The chain's CDR3 is CASRGGAVMNTEAFF. The CDR3 DNA reads TGTGCCAGTAGGGGCGGAGCGGTTATGAACACTGAAGCTTTCTTT.